Below, 30 T cell receptor beta chains from the same sample are listed, as sequenced in a study of blood T cell repertoires in COVID-19. The data were produced by immunoSEQ multiplex PCR, yet TCRdb's version contains in-frame clones alone and is incomplete. The sample gives 120,000 to 150,000 clones, over 75% of which show up once; 10% to 15% is in the top ten. Specimen: peripheral blood. The source of these receptors is a man in his 60s with active or convalescent COVID-19.

The rearrangement joins TRBV28 to TRBJ1-6; D remains ambiguous. The CDR3 is 14 residues long. Germline V lookup: CDR1 MDHEN, CDR2 SYDVKM. The V end lost 2 bases, the J end lost 15 bases, and 17 bases lay between the germline ends. The CDR3 nucleotides read TGTGCCAGCAGTTTAGGTGTGGACGGGGAGAGCCTCCACTTT. This gives the protein CASSLGVDGESLHF.

This chain's CDR3 is CASSSEGGNEQFF. CDR3 DNA: TGTGCCAGCAGCTCGGAGGGAGGCAATGAGCAGTTCTTC. The chain carries TRBV21-1 and TRBJ2-1; the table's D call TRBD2 went unverified against the DNA. TRBV21-1 is marked as a pseudogene. The CDR3 loop spans 13 amino acids.

This chain joins TRBV5-1 and TRBJ2-7; D uncertain. V shed 0 bases and J shed 3 bases, with 7 bases lying between them. The CDR3 extends over 13 amino acids. CDR1 and CDR2 from the germline V gene are SGHRS and YFSETQ. The CDR3 nucleotides are TGCGCCAGCAGCTTGGCCGCCGGCTACGAGCAGTACTTC. Its translation: CASSLAAGYEQYF.

This clone was seen only once. Other DNA variants within this sample encode the same CDR3. The J gene is TRBJ2-3, the V gene TRBV7-2; TRBD1 agrees at 10 bases. V lost 5 bases to trimming and J lost 3 bases; unmatched junction nucleotides: 5. The germline V gene encodes CDR1 SGHTA and CDR2 FQGNSA. This CDR3 has 15 residues. CDR3 coding DNA: TGTGCCAGCAGCCAGGACAGGGGGAAGACAGATACGCAGTATTTT. This translates into CASSQDRGKTDTQYF.

In this sample, this clone turned up once. This chain links TRBV3-1 (or the pseudogene TRBV3-2) with TRBJ2-1, with 9 bases matching TRBD1. In germline, CDR1 is LGHDT, CDR2 YNNKEL (reference sequence). The ends lost 1 base at V and 7 bases at J; junction bases unmatched: 2. The CDR3 totals 14 residues. The CDR3 nucleotides are TGTGCCAGCAGCCAAGGGACAGGGGAAAATGAGCAGTTCTTC. Translated: CASSQGTGENEQFF.

This clone was counted a few times. This chain uses TRBV5-6 with TRBJ2-5, with D perhaps TRBD1 (8 bases). The CDR3 sequence is 15 residues long. V gave up 4 bases and J gave up 1 base, with 14 bases separating them. Germline CDR1 is SGHDT and CDR2 is YYEEEE. CDR3 nucleotide sequence: TGTGCCAGCAGCGAAACAGGGGGGGGCCAAGAGACCCAGTACTTC. Protein product: CASSETGGGQETQYF.

The chain is built from TRBV28 and TRBJ1-4; D is possibly TRBD1 (6 bases). Per the germline V gene, CDR1 is MDHEN and CDR2 is SYDVKM. V gave up 6 bases and J gave up 4 bases, with 15 bases separating them. The CDR3 spans 15 residues. In DNA form, the CDR3 reads TGTGCCAGCAGCTCGACAGGTTCCCTTAATGAAAAACTGTTTTTT. Its translation: CASSSTGSLNEKLFF.

This chain joins TRBV29-1 and TRBJ2-2, with D possibly TRBD1 on 6 matching bases. Trimming took 4 bases from V and 5 from J, leaving 11 bases between them. CDR1 is SQVTM and CDR2 is ANQGSEA in the germline V gene. This CDR3 is 13 amino acids long. The CDR3 loop is CSVGLTGTGELFF. The DNA of the CDR3 is TGCAGCGTTGGCTTAACAGGGACCGGGGAGCTGTTTTTT.

The rearrangement joins TRBV12-3 or TRBV12-4 to TRBJ1-6; tentative D call: TRBD1 (6 bases). Deletions cut 5 bases from V and 11 bases from J, with 10 bases between. The CDR3 covers 12 residues. CDR3 bases: TGTGCCAGCAGTACAGGGATTACACCCCTCCACTTT. This codes for CASSTGITPLHF.

This clone was picked up one time. The chain has TRBV6-2 or TRBV6-3 and TRBJ2-3; possible D gene TRBD1, 6 bases. CDR3 size: 16 residues. Trimming cost V 6 bases and J 3 bases, with 19 bases left between them. Germline assignment: CDR1 MNHEY and CDR2 SVGEGT. CDR3 DNA sequence: TGTGCCAGCAGCCCTGGGGGCGCAGGGGTGACAGATACGCAGTATTTT. This encodes CASSPGGAGVTDTQYF.

The J gene is TRBJ1-3, the V gene TRBV7-2, with D hard to call. Germline V gene lookup returns CDR1 SGHTA and CDR2 FQGNSA. The germline V and J ends were trimmed by 5 bases and 2 bases, with 13 bases remaining between them. This CDR3 has 15 residues. CDR3 bases: TGTGCCAGCAGCCAGGATCCAGTGGCTGGAAACACCATATATTTT. This translates into CASSQDPVAGNTIYF.

The chain combines TRBV3-1 (or the pseudogene TRBV3-2) with TRBJ2-2, with TRBD2 matching 13 bases. The CDR3 runs to 16 residues. Germline lookup yields CDR1 LGHDT and CDR2 YNNKEL (reference sequence). The junction had 2 bases not matched to a gene; V was cut back by 3 bases and J by 4 bases. In nucleotides, the CDR3 is TGTGCCAGCAGCCAGACTAGCGGGAGGTCCACCGGGGAGCTGTTTTTT. Its protein is CASSQTSGRSTGELFF.

The chain has TRBV11-3 and TRBJ2-5; D unresolved. Trimming shortened V by 1 base and J by 5 bases, and 11 bases separated the two germline ends. CDR1 and CDR2 (germline): SGHNT, YENEEA. The CDR3 is made up of 14 amino acids. This CDR3 is CASSLGGGFETQYF. CDR3 nucleotides: TGTGCCAGCAGCTTAGGAGGCGGATTTGAGACCCAGTACTTC.

The chain combines TRBV19 with TRBJ1-1; D call uncertain. There are 12 residues in the CDR3. Trimming left V 5 bases short and J 5 bases short, with 9 bases between. Germline CDR1 reads LNHDA; CDR2 reads SQIVND (reference sequence). The CDR3 spells CASSYGWTEAFF. CDR3 coding DNA: TGTGCCAGTAGTTACGGGTGGACTGAAGCTTTCTTT.

V usage is TRBV7-8 and J usage is TRBJ1-5; D unclear. Germline CDR1 and CDR2: SGHVS and FQNEAQ. Trimming removed 1 base at V and 6 bases at J, with 10 bases between. The CDR3 totals 14 residues. The CDR3 DNA reads TGTGCCAGCAGCTTAGTGGCCAGGTCTCAGCCCCAGCATTTT. It encodes CASSLVARSQPQHF. The complete variable domain, with remaining parts taken from reference TRBV7-8 and TRBJ1-5, reads GAGVSQSPRYKVAKRGQDVALRCDPISGHVSLFWYQQALGQGPEFLTYFQNEAQLDKSGLPSDRFFAERPEGSVSTLKIQRTQQEDSAVYLCASSLVARSQPQHFGDGTRLSIL.

This clone has only a few counts. This sample also contains other DNA sequences that code for the same CDR3. This chain uses TRBV27 with TRBJ1-2, with D maybe TRBD1 (5 bases). The CDR3 covers 14 residues. CDR1 is MNHEY and CDR2 is SMNVEV in the germline V gene (reference sequence). Trimming removed 0 bases from V and 4 bases from J, with 9 bases in between. CDR3 amino acids: CASSLSGQGYGYTF. The DNA for the CDR3 is TGTGCCAGCAGTTTATCGGGGCAGGGCTATGGCTACACCTTC.

This clone was seen a single time. V is TRBV7-9 and J is TRBJ2-7; D ambiguous. V was cut by 1 base and J by 0 bases, with 7 bases left in between. The germline V gene encodes CDR1 SEHNR and CDR2 FQNEAQ (reference sequence). This CDR3 comprises 14 residues. The CDR3 nucleotides read TGTGCCAGCAGCTTAGAGGCTAGCTCCTACGAGCAGTACTTC. Translation gives CASSLEASSYEQYF.

The rearrangement links TRBV24-1 to TRBJ2-3; the match to TRBD1 covers 7 bases. Germline values: CDR1 KGHDR, CDR2 SFDVKD. The CDR3 is made up of 13 amino acids. With V trimmed by 12 bases and J by 0 bases, 5 bases remained unmatched. Written as DNA, the CDR3 is TGTGCCGCTGGGACAGAGAGCACAGATACGCAGTATTTT. Translated, it gives CAAGTESTDTQYF.

This clone was picked up a small number of times. The CDR3 nucleotides are TGTGCCAGTAGTAACGAGGGACTCTCCTACGAGCAGTACTTC. This translates into CASSNEGLSYEQYF. The chain is built from TRBV19 and TRBJ2-7, with D perhaps TRBD2 (6 bases). CDR3 length: 14 amino acids. Germline loops: CDR1 LNHDA, CDR2 SQIVND (reference sequence). Trimming removed 4 bases from V and 0 bases from J, with 10 bases in between.

V usage is TRBV5-4 and J usage is TRBJ2-2; TRBD1 matches at 7 bases. V trimming: 5 bases; J trimming: 0 bases; junction bases outside the gene matches: 4. Per the germline V gene, CDR1 is SGHNT and CDR2 is YYREEE (reference sequence). This CDR3 is built from 15 residues. CDR3 residues: CASRPGQANTGELFF. The CDR3, as DNA: TGTGCCAGCAGACCCGGACAGGCGAACACCGGGGAGCTGTTTTTT. Complete variable domain (other parts from reference TRBV5-4 and TRBJ2-2): ETGVTQSPTHLIKTRGQQVTLRCSSQSGHNTVSWYQQALGQGPQFIFQYYREEENGRGNFPPRFSGLQFPNYSSELNVNALELDDSALYLCASRPGQANTGELFFGEGSRLTVL.

This clone has a count of ten or more. V and J are TRBV19 and TRBJ2-2; D not resolved. CDR1 LNHDA and CDR2 SQIVND come from the germline V gene (reference sequence). V dropped 5 bases and J dropped 3 bases, with 4 bases sitting between them. The CDR3 runs to 12 residues. The CDR3 coding sequence is TGTGCCAGTAGTGTATACACCGGGGAGCTGTTTTTT. The encoded protein is CASSVYTGELFF.

This clone has more than one count but fewer than ten. This sequence joins TRBV6-4 and TRBJ2-1; D might be TRBD2 (7 bases). The V gene's germline CDR1 is MRHNA and CDR2 SNTAGT. V gave up 8 bases and J gave up 7 bases, with 18 bases separating them. The CDR3 loop spans 14 amino acids. The CDR3 is CASGGGDFRNEQFF. CDR3 DNA sequence: TGTGCCAGCGGAGGGGGGGATTTTAGGAATGAGCAGTTCTTC.

CDR3 in DNA: TGTGCCAGCAGGCAACAGGGGGATGGGCCCCAGCATTTT. Residues: CASRQQGDGPQHF. The V and J genes are TRBV25-1 and TRBJ1-5, with TRBD1 identical over 8 bases. From germline, CDR1 is MGHDK and CDR2 SYGVNS. The CDR3 loop spans 13 amino acids. The junction had 7 bases not matched to a gene; V was cut back by 6 bases and J by 9 bases. Full variable domain (remainder filled in from reference TRBV25-1 and TRBJ1-5): EADIYQTPRYLVIGTGKKITLECSQTMGHDKMYWYQQDPGMELHLIHYSYGVNSTEKGDLSSESTVSRIRTEHFPLTLESARPSHTSQYLCASRQQGDGPQHFGDGTRLSIL.

The rearrangement joins TRBV5-4 to TRBJ2-3, with D maybe TRBD1 (5 bases). Trimming shortened V by 4 bases and J by 2 bases, and 14 bases separated the two germline ends. In germline, CDR1 is SGHNT, CDR2 YYREEE (reference sequence). The CDR3 has 15 residues. The CDR3 coding sequence is TGTGCCAGCAGCCCCAGACAGACACTCACAGATACGCAGTATTTT. Translation: CASSPRQTLTDTQYF.

The genes are TRBV19 and TRBJ1-2; 9 nucleotides match TRBD1. Trimming removed 5 bases from V and 4 bases from J; junction bases left unmatched: 5. This CDR3 contains 14 residues. Germline CDR1 and CDR2: LNHDA and SQIVND (reference sequence). In nucleotides, the CDR3 is TGTGCCAGTAGTGGGACAGGGCCAACCTATGGCTACACCTTC. It encodes CASSGTGPTYGYTF.

This chain joins TRBV28 and TRBJ2-5, with TRBD2 matching over 10 bases. The length of the CDR3 is 14 residues. Trimming at V came to 5 bases and at J to 1 base, leaving 1 base not matched to a gene. CDR1 is MDHEN, CDR2 SYDVKM, per germline. The CDR3 region has the DNA TGTGCCAGCAGTCCTAGCGGGAGCCAAGAGACCCAGTACTTC. This sequence encodes CASSPSGSQETQYF.

This clone appeared a few times. The rearrangement links TRBV9 to TRBJ2-7; 9 nucleotides agree with TRBD2. This CDR3 is built from 16 residues. The V gene's germline CDR1 is SGDLS and CDR2 YYNGEE. With 3 bases clipped from V and 4 bases from J, the junction kept 11 bases outside the gene matches. Written as DNA, the CDR3 is TGTGCCAGCAGCGAGGGAATAGCGGGGGACCTTTACGAGCAGTACTTC. Amino acid sequence: CASSEGIAGDLYEQYF.

The chain has TRBV5-1 and TRBJ2-3; 10 nucleotides align to TRBD1. CDR3 length equals 15 residues. CDR1 is SGHRS, CDR2 YFSETQ, per germline. After removal of 5 bases from V and 3 bases from J, the junction contained 6 bases not matched to a gene. The CDR3 DNA is TGCGCCAGCAGGTTCCGGGACAGGGGAACAGATACGCAGTATTTT. Its protein product is CASRFRDRGTDTQYF.

This chain joins TRBV29-1 and TRBJ2-3; D might be TRBD1 (6 bases). V dropped 3 bases and J dropped 2 bases, with 15 bases sitting between them. Germline V gene data show CDR1 as SQVTM and CDR2 as ANQGSEA. The length of the CDR3 is 15 residues. CDR3 amino acids: CSVDVQGGNTDTQYF. The DNA of the CDR3 is TGCAGCGTTGACGTACAGGGTGGAAACACAGATACGCAGTATTTT.

The genes are TRBV19 and TRBJ2-7, with D unclear. With 0 bases removed from V and 6 bases from J, the gap between germline ends came to 12 bases. CDR3 length equals 14 residues. The V gene's germline CDR1 is LNHDA and CDR2 SQIVND (reference sequence). The CDR3 DNA follows: TGTGCCAGTAGTATAGAACTGGGTCTAGGCGAGCAGTACTTC. Its translation: CASSIELGLGEQYF.